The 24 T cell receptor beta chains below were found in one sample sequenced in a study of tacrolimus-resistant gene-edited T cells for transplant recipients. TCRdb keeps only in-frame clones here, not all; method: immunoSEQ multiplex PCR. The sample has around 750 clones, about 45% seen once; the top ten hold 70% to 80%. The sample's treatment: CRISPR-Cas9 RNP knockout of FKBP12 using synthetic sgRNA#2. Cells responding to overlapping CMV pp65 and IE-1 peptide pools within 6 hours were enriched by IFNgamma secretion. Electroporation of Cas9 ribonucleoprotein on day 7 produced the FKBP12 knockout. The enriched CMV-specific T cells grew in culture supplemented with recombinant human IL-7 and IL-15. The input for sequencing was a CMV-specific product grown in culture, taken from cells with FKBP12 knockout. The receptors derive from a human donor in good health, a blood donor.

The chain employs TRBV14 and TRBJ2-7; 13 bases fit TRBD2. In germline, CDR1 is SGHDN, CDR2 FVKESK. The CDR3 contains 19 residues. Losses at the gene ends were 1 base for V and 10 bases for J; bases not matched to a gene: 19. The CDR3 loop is CASSQGTIGLAGDIGKQYF. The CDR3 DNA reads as TGTGCCAGCAGCCAAGGCACCATAGGACTAGCGGGAGACATCGGGAAACAGTACTTC.

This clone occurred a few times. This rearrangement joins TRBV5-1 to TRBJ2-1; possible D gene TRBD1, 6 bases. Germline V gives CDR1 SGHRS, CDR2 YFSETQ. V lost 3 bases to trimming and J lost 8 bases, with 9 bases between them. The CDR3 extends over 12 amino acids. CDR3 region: CASSYRADEQFF. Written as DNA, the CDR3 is TGCGCCAGCAGCTACAGGGCGGATGAGCAGTTCTTC.

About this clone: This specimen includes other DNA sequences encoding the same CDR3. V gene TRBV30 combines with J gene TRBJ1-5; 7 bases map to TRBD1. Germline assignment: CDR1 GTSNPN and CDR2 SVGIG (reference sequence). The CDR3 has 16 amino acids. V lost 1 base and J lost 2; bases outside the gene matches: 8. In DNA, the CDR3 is TGTGCCTGGAGTGCTCCGATCACAGGGGGCAATCAGCCCCAGCATTTT. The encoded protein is CAWSAPITGGNQPQHF.

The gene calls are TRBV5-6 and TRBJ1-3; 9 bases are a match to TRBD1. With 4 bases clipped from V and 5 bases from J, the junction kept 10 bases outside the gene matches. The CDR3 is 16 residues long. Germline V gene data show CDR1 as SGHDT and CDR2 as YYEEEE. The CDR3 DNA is TGTGCCAGCAGCAGAATATCGGGACAGGGAAGAAACACCATATATTTT. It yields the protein CASSRISGQGRNTIYF.

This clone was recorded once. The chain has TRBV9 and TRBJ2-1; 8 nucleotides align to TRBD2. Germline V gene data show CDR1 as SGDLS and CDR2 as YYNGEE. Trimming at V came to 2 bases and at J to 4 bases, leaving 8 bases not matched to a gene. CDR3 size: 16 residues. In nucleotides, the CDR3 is TGTGCCAGCAGCGTCACAGGACTAGCACTTTACAATGAGCAGTTCTTC. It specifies CASSVTGLALYNEQFF.

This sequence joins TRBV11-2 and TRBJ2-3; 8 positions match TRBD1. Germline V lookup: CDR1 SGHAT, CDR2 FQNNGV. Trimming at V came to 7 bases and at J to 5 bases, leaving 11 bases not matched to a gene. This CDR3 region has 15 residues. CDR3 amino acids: CASTYLTGAEDTQYF. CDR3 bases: TGTGCCAGCACTTACTTGACAGGGGCTGAAGATACGCAGTATTTT. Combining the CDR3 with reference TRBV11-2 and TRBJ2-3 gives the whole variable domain EAGVAQSPRYKIIEKRQSVAFWCNPISGHATLYWYQQILGQGPKLLIQFQNNGVVDDSQLPKDRFSAERLKGVDSTLKIQPAKLEDSAVYLCASTYLTGAEDTQYFGPGTRLTVL.

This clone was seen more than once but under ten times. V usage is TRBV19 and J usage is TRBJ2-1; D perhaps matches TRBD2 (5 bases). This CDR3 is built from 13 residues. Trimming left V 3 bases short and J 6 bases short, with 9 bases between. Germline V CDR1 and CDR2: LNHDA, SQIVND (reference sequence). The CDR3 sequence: CASSIRLANEQFF. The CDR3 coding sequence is TGTGCCAGTAGTATTAGGCTAGCCAATGAGCAGTTCTTC.

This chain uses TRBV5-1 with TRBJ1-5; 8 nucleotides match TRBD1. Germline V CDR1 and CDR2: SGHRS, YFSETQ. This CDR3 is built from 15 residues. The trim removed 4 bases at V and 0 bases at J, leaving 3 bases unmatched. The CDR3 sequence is CASSATGDSNQPQHF. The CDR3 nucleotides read TGCGCCAGCAGCGCGACAGGGGATAGCAATCAGCCCCAGCATTTT.

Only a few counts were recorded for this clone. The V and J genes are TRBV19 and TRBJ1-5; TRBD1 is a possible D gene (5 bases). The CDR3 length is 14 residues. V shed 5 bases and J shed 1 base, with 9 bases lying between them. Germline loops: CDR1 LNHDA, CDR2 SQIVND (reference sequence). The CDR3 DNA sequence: TGTGCCAGTAGTGCGGGACTGAGCAATCAGCCCCAGCATTTT. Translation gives CASSAGLSNQPQHF.

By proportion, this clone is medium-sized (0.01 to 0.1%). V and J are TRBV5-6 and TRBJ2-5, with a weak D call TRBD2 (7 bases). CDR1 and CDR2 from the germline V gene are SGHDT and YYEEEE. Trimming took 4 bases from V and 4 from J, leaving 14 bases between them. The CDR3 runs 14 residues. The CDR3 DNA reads TGTGCCAGCAGCGGGACTACAGGGTCAGAGACCCAGTACTTC. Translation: CASSGTTGSETQYF.

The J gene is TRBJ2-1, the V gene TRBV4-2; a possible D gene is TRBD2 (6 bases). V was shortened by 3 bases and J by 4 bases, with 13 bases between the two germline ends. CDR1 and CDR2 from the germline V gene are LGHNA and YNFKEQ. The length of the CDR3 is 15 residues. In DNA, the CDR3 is TGTGCCAGCAGCCACGGGACTGGAGATTACAATGAGCAGTTCTTC. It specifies CASSHGTGDYNEQFF.

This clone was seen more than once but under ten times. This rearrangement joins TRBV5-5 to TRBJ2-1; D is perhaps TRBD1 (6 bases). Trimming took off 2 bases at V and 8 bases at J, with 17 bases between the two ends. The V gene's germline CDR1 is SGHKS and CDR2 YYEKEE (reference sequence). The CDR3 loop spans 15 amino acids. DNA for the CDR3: TGTGCCAGCAGCTTCCGGGACATAGATTTCGATGAGCAGTTCTTC. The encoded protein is CASSFRDIDFDEQFF.

Written as DNA, the CDR3 is TGTGCCAGCAGCCGGCAGGGAGGATACGAGCAGTACTTC. Its protein product is CASSRQGGYEQYF. The chain uses TRBV5-8 and TRBJ2-7, with D maybe TRBD2 (6 bases). Trimming shortened V by 4 bases and J by 4 bases, and 12 bases separated the two germline ends. This CDR3 is 13 amino acids long. Germline V lookup: CDR1 SGHTS, CDR2 YDEGEE.

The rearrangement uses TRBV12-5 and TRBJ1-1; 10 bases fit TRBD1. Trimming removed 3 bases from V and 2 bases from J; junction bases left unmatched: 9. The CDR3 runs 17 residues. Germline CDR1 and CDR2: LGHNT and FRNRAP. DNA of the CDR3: TGTGCTAGTGGTTTAGGGACAGGGGTCGCATTAAACACTGAAGCTTTCTTT. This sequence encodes CASGLGTGVALNTEAFF.

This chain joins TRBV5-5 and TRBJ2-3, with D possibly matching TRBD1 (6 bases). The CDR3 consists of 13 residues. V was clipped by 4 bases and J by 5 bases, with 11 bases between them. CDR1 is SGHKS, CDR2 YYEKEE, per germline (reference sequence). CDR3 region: CASSNYREDTQYF. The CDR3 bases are TGTGCCAGCAGCAACTACAGGGAAGATACGCAGTATTTT.

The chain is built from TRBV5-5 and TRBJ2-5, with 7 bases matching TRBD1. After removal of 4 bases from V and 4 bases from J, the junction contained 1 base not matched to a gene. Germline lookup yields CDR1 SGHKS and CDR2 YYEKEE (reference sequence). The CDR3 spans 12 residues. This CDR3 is CASSRTGETQYF. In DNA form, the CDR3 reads TGTGCCAGCAGCAGGACAGGAGAGACCCAGTACTTC. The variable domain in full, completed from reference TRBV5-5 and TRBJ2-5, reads DAGVTQSPTHLIKTRGQQVTLRCSPISGHKSVSWYQQVLGQGPQFIFQYYEKEERGRGNFPDRFSARQFPNYSSELNVNALLLGDSALYLCASSRTGETQYFGPGTRLLVL.

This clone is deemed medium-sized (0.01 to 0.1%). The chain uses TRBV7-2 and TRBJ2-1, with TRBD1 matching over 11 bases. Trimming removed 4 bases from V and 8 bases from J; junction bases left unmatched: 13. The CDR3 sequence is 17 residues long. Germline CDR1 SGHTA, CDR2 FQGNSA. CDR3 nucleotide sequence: TGTGCCAGCAGCTCAGAATTCCCGGGACAGGGGGTCGATGAGCAGTTCTTC. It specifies CASSSEFPGQGVDEQFF.

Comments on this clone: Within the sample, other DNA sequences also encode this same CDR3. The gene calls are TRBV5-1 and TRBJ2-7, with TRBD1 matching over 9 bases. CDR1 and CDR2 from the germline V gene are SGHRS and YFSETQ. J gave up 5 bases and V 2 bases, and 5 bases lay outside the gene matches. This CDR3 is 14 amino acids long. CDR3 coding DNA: TGCGCCAGCAGCTTCCGGACAGGGGACCACGAGCAGTACTTC. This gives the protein CASSFRTGDHEQYF.

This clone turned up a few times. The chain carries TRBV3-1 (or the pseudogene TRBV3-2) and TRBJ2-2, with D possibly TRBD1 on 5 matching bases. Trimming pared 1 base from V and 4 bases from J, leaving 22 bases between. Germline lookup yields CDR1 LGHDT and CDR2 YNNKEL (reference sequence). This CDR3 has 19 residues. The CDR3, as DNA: TGTGCCAGCAGCCAAGGCGATTCGATTTTCCAGGGAATCACCGGGGAGCTGTTTTTT. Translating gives CASSQGDSIFQGITGELFF.

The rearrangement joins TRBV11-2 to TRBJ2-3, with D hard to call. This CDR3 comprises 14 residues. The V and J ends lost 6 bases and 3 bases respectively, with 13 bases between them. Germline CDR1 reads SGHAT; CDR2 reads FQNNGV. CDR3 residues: CASSHPARTDTQYF. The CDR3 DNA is TGTGCCAGCAGTCACCCCGCCCGTACAGATACGCAGTATTTT.

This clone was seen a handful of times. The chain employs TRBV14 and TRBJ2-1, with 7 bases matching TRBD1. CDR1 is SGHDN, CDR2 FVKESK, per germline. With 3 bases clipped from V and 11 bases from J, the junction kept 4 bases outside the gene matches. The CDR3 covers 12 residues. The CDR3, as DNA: TGTGCCAGCAGCCATCCAGGGGGAAAGCAGTTCTTC. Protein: CASSHPGGKQFF.

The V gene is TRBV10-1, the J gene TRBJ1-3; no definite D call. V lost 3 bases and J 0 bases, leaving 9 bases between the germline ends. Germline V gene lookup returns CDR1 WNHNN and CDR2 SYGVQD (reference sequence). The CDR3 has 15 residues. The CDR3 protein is CASSEYGSSGNTIYF. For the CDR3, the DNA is TGCGCCAGCAGTGAATATGGATCCTCTGGAAACACCATATATTTT.

CDR3 loop: CASSFLSVTSYNEQFF. CDR3 sequence (DNA): TGCGCCAGCAGCTTCTTGAGCGTAACCTCCTACAATGAGCAGTTCTTC. V usage is TRBV5-1 and J usage is TRBJ2-1; D remains ambiguous. Germline values: CDR1 SGHRS, CDR2 YFSETQ. There are 16 residues in the CDR3. The V and J ends lost 2 bases and 0 bases respectively, with 12 bases between them.

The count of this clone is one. CDR3 region: CAVRGGPSYEQYF. The CDR3 DNA sequence: TGTGCAGTTAGGGGGGGTCCCTCCTACGAGCAGTACTTC. The chain is built from TRBV6-5 and TRBJ2-7; D perhaps matches TRBD2 (7 bases). This CDR3 contains 13 residues. Per the germline V gene, CDR1 is MNHEY and CDR2 is SVGAGI.